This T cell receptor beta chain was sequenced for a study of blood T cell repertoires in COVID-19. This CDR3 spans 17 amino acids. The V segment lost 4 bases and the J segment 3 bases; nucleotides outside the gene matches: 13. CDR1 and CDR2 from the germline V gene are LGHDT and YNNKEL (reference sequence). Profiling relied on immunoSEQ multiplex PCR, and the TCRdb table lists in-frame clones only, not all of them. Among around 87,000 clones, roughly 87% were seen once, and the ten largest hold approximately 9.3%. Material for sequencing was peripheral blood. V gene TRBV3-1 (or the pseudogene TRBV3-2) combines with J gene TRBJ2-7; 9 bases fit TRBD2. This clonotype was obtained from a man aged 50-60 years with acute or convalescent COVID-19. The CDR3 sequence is CASSPPLAGTLVYEQYF. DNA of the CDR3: TGTGCCAGCAGCCCTCCCCTAGCGGGAACCTTGGTCTACGAGCAGTACTTC.